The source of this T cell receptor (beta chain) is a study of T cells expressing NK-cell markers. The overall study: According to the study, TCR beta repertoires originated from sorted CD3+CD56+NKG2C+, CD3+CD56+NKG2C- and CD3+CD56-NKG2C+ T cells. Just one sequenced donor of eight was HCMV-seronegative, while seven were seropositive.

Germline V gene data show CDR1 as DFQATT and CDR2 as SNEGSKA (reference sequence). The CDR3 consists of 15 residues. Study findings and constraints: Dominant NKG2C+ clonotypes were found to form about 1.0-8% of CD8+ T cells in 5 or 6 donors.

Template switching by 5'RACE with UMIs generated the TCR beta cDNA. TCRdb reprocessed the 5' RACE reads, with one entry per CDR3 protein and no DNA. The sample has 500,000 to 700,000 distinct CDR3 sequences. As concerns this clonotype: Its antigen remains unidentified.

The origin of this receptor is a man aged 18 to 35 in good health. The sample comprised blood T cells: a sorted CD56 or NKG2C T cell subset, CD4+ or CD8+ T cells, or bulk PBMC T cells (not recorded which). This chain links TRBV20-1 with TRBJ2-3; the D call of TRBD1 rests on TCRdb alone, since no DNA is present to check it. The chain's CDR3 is CSARGMSTGADTQYF.